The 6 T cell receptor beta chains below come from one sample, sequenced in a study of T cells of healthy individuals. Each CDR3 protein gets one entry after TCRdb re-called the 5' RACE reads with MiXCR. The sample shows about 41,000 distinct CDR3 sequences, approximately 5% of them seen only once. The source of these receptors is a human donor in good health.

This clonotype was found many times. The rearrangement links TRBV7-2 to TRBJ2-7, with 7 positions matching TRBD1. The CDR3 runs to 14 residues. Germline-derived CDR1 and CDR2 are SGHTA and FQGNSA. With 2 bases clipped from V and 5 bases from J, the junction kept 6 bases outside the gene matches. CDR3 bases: TGTGCCAGCAGCTTAAGGGGACAGCAAAACGAGCAGTACTTC. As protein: CASSLRGQQNEQYF. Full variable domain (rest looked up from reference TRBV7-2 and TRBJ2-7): GAGVSQSPSNKVTEKGKDVELRCDPISGHTALYWYRQSLGQGLEFLIYFQGNSAPDKSGLPSDRFSAERTGGSVSTLTIQRTQQEDSAVYLCASSLRGQQNEQYFGPGTRLTVT.

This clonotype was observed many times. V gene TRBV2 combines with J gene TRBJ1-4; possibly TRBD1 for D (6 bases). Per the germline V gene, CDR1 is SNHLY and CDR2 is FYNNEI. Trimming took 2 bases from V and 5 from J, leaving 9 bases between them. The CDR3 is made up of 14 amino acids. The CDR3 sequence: CASSEQGLNEKLFF. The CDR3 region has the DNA TGTGCCAGCAGTGAACAGGGGTTAAATGAAAAACTGTTTTTT.

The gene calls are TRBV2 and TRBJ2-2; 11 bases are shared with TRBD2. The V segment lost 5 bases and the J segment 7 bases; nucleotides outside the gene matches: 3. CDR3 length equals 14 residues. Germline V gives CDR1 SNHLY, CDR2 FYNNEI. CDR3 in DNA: TGTGCCAGCAGTACCGGACTAGCGGGCGGGGAGCTGTTTTTT. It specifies CASSTGLAGGELFF.

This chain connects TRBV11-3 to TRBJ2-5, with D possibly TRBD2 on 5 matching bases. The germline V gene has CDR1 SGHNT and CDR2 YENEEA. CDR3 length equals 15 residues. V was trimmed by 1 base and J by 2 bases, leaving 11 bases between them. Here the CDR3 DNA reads TGTGCCAGCAGCTTAGGAGCGGAGCCGCAAGAGACCCAGTACTTC. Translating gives CASSLGAEPQETQYF.

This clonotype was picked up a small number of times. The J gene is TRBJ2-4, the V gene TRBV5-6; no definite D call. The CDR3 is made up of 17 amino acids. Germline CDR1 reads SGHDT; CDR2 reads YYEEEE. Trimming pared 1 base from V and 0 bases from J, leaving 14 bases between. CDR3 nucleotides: TGTGCCAGCAGCTTGTCGAACGAGCCTCTAGCCAAAAACATTCAGTACTTC. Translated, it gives CASSLSNEPLAKNIQYF.

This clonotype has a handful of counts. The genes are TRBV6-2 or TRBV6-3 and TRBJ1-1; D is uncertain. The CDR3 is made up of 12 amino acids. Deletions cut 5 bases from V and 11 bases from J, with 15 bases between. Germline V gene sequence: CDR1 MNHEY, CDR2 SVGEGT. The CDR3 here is CASSAKRTGAFF. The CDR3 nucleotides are TGTGCCAGCAGTGCCAAGAGGACGGGGGCTTTCTTT.